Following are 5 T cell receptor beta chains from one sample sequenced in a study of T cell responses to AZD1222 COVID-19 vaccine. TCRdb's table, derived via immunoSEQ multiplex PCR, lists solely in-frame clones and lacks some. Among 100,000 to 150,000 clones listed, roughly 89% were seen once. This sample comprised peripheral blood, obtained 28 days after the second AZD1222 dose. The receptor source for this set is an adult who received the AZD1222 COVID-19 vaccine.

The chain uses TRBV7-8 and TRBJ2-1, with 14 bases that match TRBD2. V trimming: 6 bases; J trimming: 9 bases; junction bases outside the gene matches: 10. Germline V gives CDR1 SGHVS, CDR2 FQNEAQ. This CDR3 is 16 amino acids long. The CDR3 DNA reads TGTGCCAGCAGTATACCGGGACTAGCGGGAGTCCGTGAGCAGTTCTTC. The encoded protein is CASSIPGLAGVREQFF.

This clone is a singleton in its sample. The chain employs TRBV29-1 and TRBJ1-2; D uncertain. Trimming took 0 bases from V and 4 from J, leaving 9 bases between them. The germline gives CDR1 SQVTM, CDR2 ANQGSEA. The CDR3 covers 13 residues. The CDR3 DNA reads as TGCAGCGTTGAAGATAAACAGAGCTATGGCTACACCTTC. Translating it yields CSVEDKQSYGYTF.

CDR3 in amino acids: CASSPPGGPYEQYF. The CDR3 DNA sequence: TGTGCCAGCAGCCCCCCAGGGGGTCCCTACGAGCAGTACTTC. The gene calls are TRBV7-2 and TRBJ2-7; 7 nucleotides match TRBD1. The ends lost 5 bases at V and 2 bases at J; junction bases unmatched: 6. CDR3 length: 14 amino acids. Germline CDR1 and CDR2: SGHTA and FQGNSA. The variable domain in full, with the rest retrieved from reference TRBV7-2 and TRBJ2-7, is GAGVSQSPSNKVTEKGKDVELRCDPISGHTALYWYRQSLGQGLEFLIYFQGNSAPDKSGLPSDRFSAERTGGSVSTLTIQRTQQEDSAVYLCASSPPGGPYEQYFGPGTRLTVT.

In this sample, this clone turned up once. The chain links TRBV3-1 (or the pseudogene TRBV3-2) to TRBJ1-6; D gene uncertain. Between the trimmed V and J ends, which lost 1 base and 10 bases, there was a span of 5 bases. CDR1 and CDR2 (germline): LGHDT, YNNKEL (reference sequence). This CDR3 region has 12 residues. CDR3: CASSQVNSPLHF. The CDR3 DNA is TGTGCCAGCAGCCAAGTTAACTCACCCCTCCACTTT.

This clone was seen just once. CDR3 in amino acids: CASSLQGWSYEQYF. Here the CDR3 DNA reads TGTGCCAGCAGCCTACAGGGGTGGTCCTACGAGCAGTACTTC. V and J are TRBV7-8 and TRBJ2-7; 7 nucleotides match TRBD1. Looked up from germline, CDR1 is SGHVS and CDR2 is FQNEAQ. The CDR3 length is 14 residues. The V and J ends lost 5 bases and 1 base, in that order; junction bases with no gene match: 5. Looking up the rest from reference TRBV7-8 and TRBJ2-7 gives the full variable domain: GAGVSQSPRYKVAKRGQDVALRCDPISGHVSLFWYQQALGQGPEFLTYFQNEAQLDKSGLPSDRFFAERPEGSVSTLKIQRTQQEDSAVYLCASSLQGWSYEQYFGPGTRLTVT.